These T cell receptor beta chains were read from a single sample in a study of blood T cells in healthy people across ages. Using its own MiXCR run on the 5' RACE reads, TCRdb lists one record per CDR3 protein. The sample lists roughly 640,000 distinct CDR3 sequences, 25% to 30% occurring once. Sequenced input: blood. All receptors come from a woman older than 75 in good health. Each CDR3 is given with its conserved first and last residue. The D gene is left open where the match is weak. Expanded clones get a size class; other rows say once, few or many, or leave the size out.

J	size	D	V	DNA	CDR3
TRBJ2-7	.	.	TRBV7-7	TGTGCTAGCAGCTTAGAACAGGGTAAGGGGTACGAGCAGTACTTC	CASSLEQGKGYEQYF
TRBJ1-5	.	TRBD1	TRBV7-2	TGTGCCAGCAGCTTCCAACAGGGGGCTGGGCAGCCCCAGCATTTT	CASSFQQGAGQPQHF
TRBJ2-3	few	.	TRBV11-1	TGTGCCAGCAGCCCCCGACTGGAAGGCACAGATACGCAGTATTTT	CASSPRLEGTDTQYF
TRBJ2-5	many	.	TRBV7-2	TGTGCCAGCAGCTTAGCAGGGAAACAAGAGACCCAGTACTTC	CASSLAGKQETQYF
TRBJ1-1	few	TRBD1	TRBV9	TGTGCCAGCAGCCCGCGGACAGGGCAGAACACTGAAGCTTTCTTT	CASSPRTGQNTEAFF
TRBJ2-7	many	.	TRBV4-1	TGCGCCAGCAGCCATCGTCCAAAGGACACGGGTTCCTACGAGCAGTACTTC	CASSHRPKDTGSYEQYF
TRBJ2-1	many	TRBD2	TRBV5-4	TGTGCCAGCAGCTCGGGACTAGACTACAATGAGCAGTTCTTC	CASSSGLDYNEQFF
TRBJ2-3	many	.	TRBV20-1	TGCAGTGCCTCGAGGGACAGCACAGATACGCAGTATTTT	CSASRDSTDTQYF
TRBJ2-1	.	TRBD2	TRBV20-1	TGCAGTGCCGGCACTAGCGGGAGGGCGGATGAGCAGTTCTTC	CSAGTSGRADEQFF
TRBJ2-1	many	.	TRBV27	TGTGCCAGCAGTTTAGGAGGGATCCGACAGTTCTTC	CASSLGGIRQFF
TRBJ2-3	many	TRBD2	TRBV11-1	TGTGCCAGCAGCTCCCGGGACTACACAGATACGCAGTATTTT	CASSSRDYTDTQYF
TRBJ2-1	.	TRBD1	TRBV29-1	TGCAGCGGCCAGGGACAGAGCCAATATTACAATGAGCAGTTCTTC	CSGQGQSQYYNEQFF
TRBJ2-5	many	TRBD2	TRBV20-1	TGCAGTGCAAGCGGACTAGCGGGGGGGTGGGAGACCCAGTACTTC	CSASGLAGGWETQYF
TRBJ2-2	.	.	TRBV20-1	TGCAGTGCTAGGGACCAGAGAACTTACACCGGGGAGCTGTTTTTT	CSARDQRTYTGELFF
TRBJ2-5	many	TRBD2	TRBV6-1	TGTGCCAGCAGTGAAACCCCCAGACTAGCGGCGGAGACCCAGTACTTC	CASSETPRLAAETQYF
TRBJ2-3	many	.	TRBV12-3/TRBV12-4	TGTGCCAGCAGTTTCCCCAGACGCCCGAGCACAGATACGCAGTATTTT	CASSFPRRPSTDTQYF
TRBJ2-5	many	TRBD1	TRBV5-6	TGTGCCAGCAGCTTACCGACAGGGTTAGAGACCCAGTACTTC	CASSLPTGLETQYF
TRBJ1-1	.	.	TRBV5-1	TGCGCCAGCAGCTTGATCGGGGCGTCAGGCACTGAAGCTTTCTTT	CASSLIGASGTEAFF
TRBJ2-1	many	.	TRBV12-3/TRBV12-4	TGTGCCAGCAGTTTAAGGGGGAGCTCCTACAATGAGCAGTTCTTC	CASSLRGSSYNEQFF
TRBJ2-5	.	.	TRBV12-3/TRBV12-4	TGTGCCAGCAGTTCGACCCTGGGAGAGACCCAGTACTTC	CASSSTLGETQYF
TRBJ1-2	many	.	TRBV7-2	TGTGCCAGCAGCTTACTAGGGGGGGCAAAGGATGGCTACACCTTC	CASSLLGGAKDGYTF
TRBJ2-3	many	TRBD2	TRBV27	TGTGCCAGCAGGTTCCTAGCGGGGGGGAATCCTAGCACAGATACGCAGTATTTT	CASRFLAGGNPSTDTQYF
TRBJ1-4	.	TRBD1	TRBV11-2	TGTGCCAGCAGCCTCGGGACAGGCCCAACTAATGAAAAACTGTTTTTT	CASSLGTGPTNEKLFF
TRBJ2-4	many	.	TRBV20-1	TGCAGTGCTAGGGGGCTTTGGACGGGAGCCAAAAACATTCAGTACTTC	CSARGLWTGAKNIQYF
TRBJ2-1	many	TRBD1	TRBV25-1	TGTGCCAGCTCGGGACAGGGCCACAATGAGCAGTTCTTC	CASSGQGHNEQFF
TRBJ1-5	.	.	TRBV19	TGTGCCAGTAGTTCCCGTTGGATAGGAACAGGTAGTCAGCCCCAGCATTTT	CASSSRWIGTGSQPQHF
TRBJ2-3	.	TRBD1	TRBV5-1	TGCGCCAGCAGCTACTCAAGGGACAGATTCACAGGTACGCAGTATTTT	CASSYSRDRFTGTQYF
TRBJ1-2	.	.	TRBV6-5	TGTACCAGCAGTTATGGGGGGCCGGGCTATGACTACACCTTC	CTSSYGGPGYDYTF
TRBJ2-1	many	TRBD2	TRBV20-1	TGCAGTGCTCTACCGGGGCTAGCGGGAAATGAGCAGTTCTTC	CSALPGLAGNEQFF
TRBJ2-5	many	.	TRBV9	TGTGCCAGCAGCCCCCTAGGGGCCCCGGGGGAGACCCAGTACTTC	CASSPLGAPGETQYF
TRBJ1-2	.	.	TRBV5-1	TGCGCCAGCAGCTGGGGACGTAGCTACACCTTC	CASSWGRSYTF
TRBJ1-1	.	TRBD1	TRBV5-1	TGCGCCAGCAGCTTTCTGACAGGGGAAGGGAACACTGAAGCTTTCTTT	CASSFLTGEGNTEAFF
TRBJ2-7	few	.	TRBV7-2	TGTGCCAGCAGCCGAGAAGTCCAGGGATATGAGCAGTACTTC	CASSREVQGYEQYF
TRBJ1-2	.	.	TRBV7-9	TGTGCCAGCAGCAGACAGGATATTGTTAATGGCTACACCTTC	CASSRQDIVNGYTF
TRBJ1-2	.	.	TRBV6-5	TGTGCCAGCAGCCCCACGGAACAGTTCTATGGCTACACCTTC	CASSPTEQFYGYTF
TRBJ2-3	.	TRBD2	TRBV19	TGTGCCAGTAGTGTCGCCCTGCGTAGCGGGGGGACAGATACGCAGTATTTT	CASSVALRSGGTDTQYF
TRBJ2-5	many	TRBD1	TRBV10-3	TGTGCCATCAGTAATGGACAGGGGGCAAGGTCGCAGTACTTC	CAISNGQGARSQYF
TRBJ1-5	many	.	TRBV20-1	TGCAGTGCTACACAGGCCTACAATCAGCCCCAGCATTTT	CSATQAYNQPQHF
TRBJ1-1	.	.	TRBV27	TGTGCCAGCAGGTCCCGGGGGGGCGCGACTGAAGCTTTCTTT	CASRSRGGATEAFF
TRBJ1-5	.	.	TRBV10-2	TGCGCCGGCAGTGATGGGGGGCTAGGGCCCCAGCATTTT	CAGSDGGLGPQHF
TRBJ2-6	few	.	TRBV27	TGTGCCAGCACCGTCGGAGTCTCTGGGGCCAACGTCCTGACTTTC	CASTVGVSGANVLTF
TRBJ2-1	.	TRBD1	TRBV7-2	TGTGCCAGCAGCTTAGAGTACATACCGGGACAGGGTAGGAATGAGCAGTTCTTC	CASSLEYIPGQGRNEQFF
TRBJ2-7	many	TRBD1	TRBV28	TGTGCCAGCAGTTCGAACCCGGGACAGGGTTTAAACGAGCAGTACTTC	CASSSNPGQGLNEQYF
TRBJ1-5	.	.	TRBV20-1	TGCAGTGCCCTCTCCGGTGCCGCTCAGCCCCAGCATTTT	CSALSGAAQPQHF
TRBJ1-2	many	.	TRBV30	TGTGCCCTCGAGGGTAACTATGGCTACACCTTC	CALEGNYGYTF
TRBJ2-1	many	.	TRBV7-8	TGTGCCAGCAGCTACCGGGACCCCAATTCCTACAATGAGCAGTTCTTC	CASSYRDPNSYNEQFF
TRBJ1-1	.	.	TRBV7-2	TGTGCCAGCAGTCATGTCCTTCGGCGAAAACAGGGTGACACTGAAGCTTTCTTT	CASSHVLRRKQGDTEAFF
TRBJ1-4	.	TRBD1	TRBV2	TGTGCCAGTGGGGGGACAGGGAAGACTAATGAAAAACTGTTTTTT	CASGGTGKTNEKLFF
TRBJ2-5	many	.	TRBV5-4	TGTGCCAGCAGCCTTCCACCGGGTTCTCAAGAGACCCAGTACTTC	CASSLPPGSQETQYF
TRBJ1-4	once	.	TRBV19	TGTGCCAGTAGTATAGAGGACAGCCACCTTACAACTAATGAAAAACTGTTTTTT	CASSIEDSHLTTNEKLFF
TRBJ2-7	few	.	TRBV5-1	TGCGCCAGCAGCTGGGCAGGGGCTGAATCCGAGCAGTACTTC	CASSWAGAESEQYF
TRBJ2-7	.	.	TRBV29-1	TGCAGCGTCGGAGGTGCCTACGAGCAGTACTTC	CSVGGAYEQYF
TRBJ1-6	.	TRBD1	TRBV7-2	TGTGCCAGCAGCTTAGGAGGGCAGGGGGCGCGTTCACCCCTCCACTTT	CASSLGGQGARSPLHF